This T cell receptor (beta chain) was profiled in a study of blood T cell repertoires in COVID-19. Whole-study context: Sites in the United States, Italy and Spain provided acute and convalescent COVID-19 samples. PBMCs, B-cell-depleted T cells, or T cells provided the cDNA or gDNA that made up the material.

The data were produced by immunoSEQ multiplex PCR, yet TCRdb's version contains in-frame clones alone and is incomplete. The table lists around 120,000 clones, 80% to 90% of them singletons. Germline lookup yields CDR1 MNHEY and CDR2 SMNVEV (reference sequence). J was trimmed by 4 bases and V by 6 bases; bases with no gene match: 2. The CDR3 runs 14 residues. The sequence came from a man aged 70-80 years who had recovered from COVID-19. The specimen was peripheral blood. This chain connects TRBV27 to TRBJ1-6; 8 bases are shared with TRBD1. DNA for the CDR3: TGTGCCAGCAGGGGACAGGTTTATAATTCACCCCTCCACTTT. Translation gives CASRGQVYNSPLHF.